Listed below are T cell receptor beta chains from one sample, sequenced in a study of blood T cell repertoires in COVID-19. Data came from immunoSEQ multiplex PCR; TCRdb stores just in-frame clones and leaves some out. The sample gives under 250,000 clones, around 82% of which show up once; less than 2.5% is in the top ten. The material sequenced was peripheral blood. The receptors derive from a woman aged 55-70 years with acute or convalescent COVID-19. The conserved cysteine and the conserved F or W are not part of the CDR3 here.

V | CDR3
TRBV7-2 | ASSLGGGQTYEQY
TRBV15 | ATSHLPGQGYSNQPQH
TRBV9 | ASSPQVGDYEQY
TRBV2 | ASTEGLAVGGQY
TRBV6-6 | ASSTNQGYTEAF
TRBV5-6 | ASSLGQGSYGYT
TRBV5-1 | ASSSGQEYNEQF
TRBV30 | AWRSAGGFGYT
TRBV19 | ASRPGTAQVQPQH
TRBV2 | ASSVLRASGGVYNEQF
TRBV5-6 | ASSSDRAGETQY
TRBV7-3 | ASSPTGTASSPLH
TRBV6-2/TRBV6-3 | ASSQSRGATEAF
TRBV6-5 | AIQQGPNYGYT
TRBV7-6 | ASSLNPQGQYNSPLH
TRBV5-1 | ASSSDRGSTDTQY